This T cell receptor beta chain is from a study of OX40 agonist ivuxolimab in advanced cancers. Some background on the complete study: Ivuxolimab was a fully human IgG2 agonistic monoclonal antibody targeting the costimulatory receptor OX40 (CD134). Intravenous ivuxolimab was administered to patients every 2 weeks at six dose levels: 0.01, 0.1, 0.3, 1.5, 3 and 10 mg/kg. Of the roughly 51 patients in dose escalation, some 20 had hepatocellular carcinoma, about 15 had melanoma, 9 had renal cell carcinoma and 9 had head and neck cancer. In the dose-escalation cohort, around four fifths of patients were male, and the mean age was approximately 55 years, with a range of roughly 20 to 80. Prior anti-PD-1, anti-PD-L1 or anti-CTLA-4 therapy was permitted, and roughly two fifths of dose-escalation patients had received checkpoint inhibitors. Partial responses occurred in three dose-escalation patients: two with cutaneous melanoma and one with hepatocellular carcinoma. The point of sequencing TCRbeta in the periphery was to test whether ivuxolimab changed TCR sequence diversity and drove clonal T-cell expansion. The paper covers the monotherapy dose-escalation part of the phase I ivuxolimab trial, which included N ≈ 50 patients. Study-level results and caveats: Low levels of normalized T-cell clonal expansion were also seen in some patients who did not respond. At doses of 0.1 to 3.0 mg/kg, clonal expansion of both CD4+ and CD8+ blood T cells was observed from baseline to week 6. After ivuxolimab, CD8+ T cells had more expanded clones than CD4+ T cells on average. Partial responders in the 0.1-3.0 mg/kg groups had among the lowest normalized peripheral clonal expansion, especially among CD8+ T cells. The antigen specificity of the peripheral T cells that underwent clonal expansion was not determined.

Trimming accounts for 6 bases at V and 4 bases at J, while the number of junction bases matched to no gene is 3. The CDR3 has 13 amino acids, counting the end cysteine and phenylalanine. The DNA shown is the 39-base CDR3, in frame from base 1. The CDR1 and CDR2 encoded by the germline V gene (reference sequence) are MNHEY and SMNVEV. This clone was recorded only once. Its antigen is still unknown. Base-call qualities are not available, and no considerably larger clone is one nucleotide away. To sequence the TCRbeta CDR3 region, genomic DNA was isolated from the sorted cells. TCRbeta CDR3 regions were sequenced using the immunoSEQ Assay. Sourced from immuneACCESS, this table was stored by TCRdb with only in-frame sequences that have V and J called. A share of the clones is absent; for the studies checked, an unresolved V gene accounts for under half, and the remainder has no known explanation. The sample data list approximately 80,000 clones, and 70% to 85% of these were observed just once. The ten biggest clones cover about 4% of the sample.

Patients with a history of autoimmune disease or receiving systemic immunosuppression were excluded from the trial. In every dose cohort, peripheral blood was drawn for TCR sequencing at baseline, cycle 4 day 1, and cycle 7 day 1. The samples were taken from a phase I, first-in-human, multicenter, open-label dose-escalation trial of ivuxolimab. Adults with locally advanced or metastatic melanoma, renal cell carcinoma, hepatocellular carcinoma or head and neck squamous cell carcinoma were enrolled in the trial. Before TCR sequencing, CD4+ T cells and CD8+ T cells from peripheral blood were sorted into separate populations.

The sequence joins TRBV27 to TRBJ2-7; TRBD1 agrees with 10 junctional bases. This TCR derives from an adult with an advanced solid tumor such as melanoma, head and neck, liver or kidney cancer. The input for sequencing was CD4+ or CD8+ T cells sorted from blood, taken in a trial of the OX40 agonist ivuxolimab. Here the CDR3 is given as CASRGTGAYEQYF. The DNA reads TGTGCCAGCAGGGGGACAGGGGCGTACGAGCAGTACTTC.